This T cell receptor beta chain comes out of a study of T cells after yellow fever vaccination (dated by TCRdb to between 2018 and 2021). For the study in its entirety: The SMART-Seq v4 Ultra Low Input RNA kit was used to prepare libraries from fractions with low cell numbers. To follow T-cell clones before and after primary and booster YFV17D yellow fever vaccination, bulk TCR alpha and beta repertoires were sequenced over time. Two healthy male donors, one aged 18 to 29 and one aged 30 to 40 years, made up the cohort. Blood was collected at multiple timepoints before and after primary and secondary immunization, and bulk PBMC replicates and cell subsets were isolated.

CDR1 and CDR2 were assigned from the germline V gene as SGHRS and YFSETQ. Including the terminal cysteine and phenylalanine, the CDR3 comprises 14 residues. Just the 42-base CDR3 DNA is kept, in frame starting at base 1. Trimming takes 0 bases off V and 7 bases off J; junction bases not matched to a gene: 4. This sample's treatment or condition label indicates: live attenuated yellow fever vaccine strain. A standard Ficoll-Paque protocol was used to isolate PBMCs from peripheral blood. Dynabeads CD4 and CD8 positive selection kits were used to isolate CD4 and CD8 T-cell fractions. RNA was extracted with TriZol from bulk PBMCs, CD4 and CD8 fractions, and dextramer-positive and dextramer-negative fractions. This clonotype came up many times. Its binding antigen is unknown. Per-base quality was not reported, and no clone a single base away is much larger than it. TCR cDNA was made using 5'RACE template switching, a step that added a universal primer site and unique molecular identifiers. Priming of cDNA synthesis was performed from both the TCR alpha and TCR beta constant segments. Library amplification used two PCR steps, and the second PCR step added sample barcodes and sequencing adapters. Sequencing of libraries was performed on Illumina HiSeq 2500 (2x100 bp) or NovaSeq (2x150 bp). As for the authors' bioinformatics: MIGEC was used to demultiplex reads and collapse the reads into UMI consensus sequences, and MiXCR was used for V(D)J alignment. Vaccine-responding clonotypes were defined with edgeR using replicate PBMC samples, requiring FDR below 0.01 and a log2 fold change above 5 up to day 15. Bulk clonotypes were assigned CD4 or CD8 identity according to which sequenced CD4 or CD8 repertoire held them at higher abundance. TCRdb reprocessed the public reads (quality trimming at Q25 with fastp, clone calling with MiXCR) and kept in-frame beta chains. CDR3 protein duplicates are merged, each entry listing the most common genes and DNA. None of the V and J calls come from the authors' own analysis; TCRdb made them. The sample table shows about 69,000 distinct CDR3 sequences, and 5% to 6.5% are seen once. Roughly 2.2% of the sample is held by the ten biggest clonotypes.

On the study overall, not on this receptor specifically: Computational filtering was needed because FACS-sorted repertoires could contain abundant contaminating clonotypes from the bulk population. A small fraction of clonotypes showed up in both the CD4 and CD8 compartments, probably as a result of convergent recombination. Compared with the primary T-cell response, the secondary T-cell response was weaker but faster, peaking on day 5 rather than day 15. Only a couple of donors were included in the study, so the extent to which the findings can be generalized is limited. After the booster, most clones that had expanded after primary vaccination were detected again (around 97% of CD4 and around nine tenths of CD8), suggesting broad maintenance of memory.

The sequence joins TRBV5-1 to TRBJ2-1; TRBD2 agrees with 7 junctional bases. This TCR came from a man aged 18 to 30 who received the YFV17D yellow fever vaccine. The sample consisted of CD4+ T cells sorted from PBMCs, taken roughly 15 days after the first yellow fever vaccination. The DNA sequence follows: TGCGCCAGCAGCTTGGCCGGGGGGTGGAATGAGCAGTTCTTC. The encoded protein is CASSLAGGWNEQFF.